These T cell receptor beta chains were read from a single sample in a study of blood T cell repertoires in COVID-19. Some clones are missing from TCRdb's copy, which holds only in-frame ones; the method was immunoSEQ multiplex PCR. The sample lists approximately 330,000 clones, roughly 87% occurring once. Sequenced sample: peripheral blood. All receptors come from a man aged 25-40 years with COVID-19, enrolled during active disease. Both conserved end residues are part of each CDR3. Each record gives: D gene, V gene, clone size, J gene, CDR3 DNA, CDR3 protein. The D gene is left open where the match is weak. For some rows the clone size is stated as once, few or many, or as a class when expanded; others skip it.

TRBD2	TRBV12-3/TRBV12-4	.	TRBJ2-7	TGTGCCAGCAGCCTCCAGGACGGGGGGGAGCAGTACTTC	CASSLQDGGEQYF
.	TRBV15	.	TRBJ1-1	TGTGCCACCAGCAGAGGGAGAGAGACTGAAGCTTTCTTT	CATSRGRETEAFF
.	TRBV2	.	TRBJ2-7	TGTGCCAGCAGTGAAGCGCAGCGCCTTGGCGCCTCCTACGAGCAGTACTTC	CASSEAQRLGASYEQYF
TRBD1	TRBV12-3/TRBV12-4	few	TRBJ1-6	TGTGCCAGCAGCCTGCAGGGGGGCTCACCCCTCCACTTT	CASSLQGGSPLHF
TRBD2	TRBV29-1	once	TRBJ2-1	TGCAGCGTGCCAGGGACTAGCGGTTCCTACAATGAGCAGTTCTTC	CSVPGTSGSYNEQFF
.	TRBV6-4	.	TRBJ2-3	TGTGCCAGCAGTTACCGATGGGCCCGGGGAGATACGCAGTATTTT	CASSYRWARGDTQYF
.	TRBV5-1	few	TRBJ2-2	TGCGCCAGCAGTGCTACACAGGGAATAACCGGGGAGCTGTTTTTT	CASSATQGITGELFF
.	TRBV19	.	TRBJ1-2	TGTGCCAGTAGTACTTCAGGGGCGCCCGGTGACTATGGCTACACCTTC	CASSTSGAPGDYGYTF
.	TRBV28	once	TRBJ2-7	TGTGCCAGTTGGACAGCCGAATACGAGCAGTACTTC	CASWTAEYEQYF
.	TRBV7-6	.	TRBJ2-7	TGTGCCAGCAGCCCCGCCGGGTACCAGCTCTCCTACGAGCAGTACTTC	CASSPAGYQLSYEQYF
TRBD2	TRBV11-2	.	TRBJ2-7	TGTGCCAGCACCATAATCACTAGCGGGAGCTACGAGCAGTACTTC	CASTIITSGSYEQYF
TRBD2	TRBV15	few	TRBJ2-7	TGTGCCACCAGCAGCGCCCTGGGGGCGGGGGGGCTGTACGAGCAGTACTTC	CATSSALGAGGLYEQYF
.	TRBV18	once	TRBJ1-2	TGTGCCAGCTCACCCGGCAGGGATAACTATGGCTACACCTTC	CASSPGRDNYGYTF
.	TRBV12-3/TRBV12-4	.	TRBJ1-2	TGTGCCAGCAGGAACCTCGGAGGACATGGCTACACCTTC	CASRNLGGHGYTF
.	TRBV19	.	TRBJ2-7	TGTGCCAGTAGTACTTTAGCGACAGGTCGGACCTACGAGCAGTACTTC	CASSTLATGRTYEQYF